These T cell receptor beta chains were read from a single sample in a study of radiotherapy plus CTLA-4 blockade in lung cancer. Sequenced by immunoSEQ multiplex PCR; TCRdb stores in-frame clones only, minus some. This table holds 30,000 to 40,000 clones, approximately 77% found once. Here the sequenced sample was peripheral blood, taken from a patient treated with radiotherapy plus ipilimumab. The receptors derive from a human donor with non-small cell lung cancer whose response to radiotherapy plus ipilimumab could not be evaluated. Each CDR3 is given with its conserved first and last residue. The D gene is left open where the match is weak. Not all rows give a size; the values are once, few, many and, for expanded clones, a class.

clone_size j_call d_call v_call cdr3_nt cdr3_aa
NA TRBJ1-2 TRBD1 TRBV7-3 TGTGCCAGCAGCCCCAGACAGGGGGCAGACTATGGCTACACCTTC CASSPRQGADYGYTF
NA TRBJ2-3 TRBD2 TRBV6-4 TGTGCCAGCAGCCCCGGGACTAGCGAAACAGATACGCAGTATTTT CASSPGTSETDTQYF
NA TRBJ2-5 TRBD2 TRBV27 TGTGCCAGCAGTTCCAAGACTAGCGGTAAAAAAGAGACCCAGTACTTC CASSSKTSGKKETQYF
few TRBJ2-1 NA TRBV9 TGTGCCAGCAGCGTCTCTGAGGGCGTTTACAATGAGCAGTTCTTC CASSVSEGVYNEQFF
NA TRBJ2-1 NA TRBV28 TGTGCCAGCAGTTTGTTGTCCAGGTACAATGAGCAGTTCTTC CASSLLSRYNEQFF
NA TRBJ2-5 NA TRBV6-5 TGTGCCAGCAGGGATACGGGGGGCGGAGAGACCCAGTACTTC CASRDTGGGETQYF
NA TRBJ1-1 NA TRBV28 TGTGCCAGCAGTCCCTCCACTGAAGCTTTCTTT CASSPSTEAFF
few TRBJ1-1 NA TRBV28 TGTGCCAGCAGTTATTCAGGCATTCGGATGAACACTGAAGCTTTCTTT CASSYSGIRMNTEAFF
NA TRBJ2-5 TRBD1 TRBV27 TGTGCCAGCAGTCCCGGAATGACAGGGGTAGAGACCCAGTACTTC CASSPGMTGVETQYF
NA TRBJ2-4 NA TRBV6-1 TGTGCCAGCAGGGGGACAAAAGGCAAAAACATTCAGTACTTC CASRGTKGKNIQYF
NA TRBJ2-7 TRBD2 TRBV7-2 TGTGCCAGCAGCTCGACTAGCGGGAGGTACGAGCAGTACTTC CASSSTSGRYEQYF
NA TRBJ2-7 NA TRBV7-2 TGTGCCAGCAGCTTTACCCAACAGCCCAGACAGACGGACTACGAGCAGTACTTC CASSFTQQPRQTDYEQYF
few TRBJ1-5 TRBD1 TRBV6-6 TGTGCCAGCACCAAAAGGGGACAGGGTTCTGATCAGCCCCAGCATTTT CASTKRGQGSDQPQHF
once TRBJ2-5 NA TRBV18 TGTGCCAGCTCAGCTGCGTCGGAGACCCAGTACTTC CASSAASETQYF
medium-sized TRBJ1-4 TRBD1 TRBV6-6 TGTGCCAGCAGTTACAAGAGACAGGGGAGGGATGAAAAACTGTTTTTT CASSYKRQGRDEKLFF
NA TRBJ2-3 TRBD2 TRBV9 TGTGCCAGCAGCGTTTGGACTAGCGGGAGGACAGATACGCAGTATTTT CASSVWTSGRTDTQYF
NA TRBJ2-3 TRBD2 TRBV28 TGTGCCAGCAGTAAAGTAGGACTAGCGGGAGGGTCAGATACGCAGTATTTT CASSKVGLAGGSDTQYF
NA TRBJ2-1 TRBD2 TRBV18 TGTGCCAGCTCACCTACAGGACTAGCCCCACTCAATGAGCAGTTCTTC CASSPTGLAPLNEQFF
NA TRBJ2-7 TRBD2 TRBV27 TGTGCCAGCAGTTTACGGGCTAGCGGGGTCTCCTACGAGCAGTACTTC CASSLRASGVSYEQYF
few TRBJ2-3 TRBD2 TRBV30 TGTGCCTGGACTAGCGGGAGAGACACAGATACGCAGTATTTT CAWTSGRDTDTQYF
NA TRBJ1-2 TRBD1 TRBV7-2 TGTGCCAGCAGCCCATCCCAGGGGGTGCGTGGCTACACCTTC CASSPSQGVRGYTF
NA TRBJ1-2 NA TRBV19 TGTGCCAGTAATCAGGGCAGGAACCTCGAAGACTATGGCTACACCTTC CASNQGRNLEDYGYTF
NA TRBJ1-4 NA TRBV28 TGTGCCAGCAGCCAACGGGGGGGGGCTGAAAAACTGTTTTTT CASSQRGGAEKLFF
NA TRBJ2-5 TRBD1 TRBV5-1 TGCGCCAGCAGCCCCGGGACAGGGCAAGAGACCCAGTACTTC CASSPGTGQETQYF
NA TRBJ1-1 NA TRBV4-3 TGCGCCAGCAGCCAAACTTTTAGCATGAACACTGAAGCTTTCTTT CASSQTFSMNTEAFF
few TRBJ1-2 TRBD1 TRBV6-1 TGTGCCAGCAGGGGACAGGGCCAGGCTGGCTACACCTTC CASRGQGQAGYTF
NA TRBJ1-3 NA TRBV6-5 TGTGCCAGCAGGGTTGGGATCACAGGAGGAAACACCATATATTTT CASRVGITGGNTIYF
once TRBJ1-4 NA TRBV28 TGTGCCAGCAGTTCAGTTGGGACTGCGAATGAAAAACTGTTTTTT CASSSVGTANEKLFF
few TRBJ2-7 NA TRBV7-9 TGTGCCAGCAGAAGGGGCGGAACTGTATACGAGCAGTACTTC CASRRGGTVYEQYF
few TRBJ1-1 TRBD1 TRBV6-5 TGTGCCAGCAGTTACGGGACAGGGCGCACTGAAGCTTTCTTT CASSYGTGRTEAFF